This T cell receptor beta chain appears in the sequencing data of a study of graft-versus-host responses after intestinal transplantation. General observations from the study: GvH clonotypes were identified within recipient marrow, with a subset emerging first in ileum or blood.

A note on this clone: Its antigen is currently unknown.

TCRdb keeps only in-frame clones here, not all; method: immunoSEQ multiplex PCR. The table records some 66,000 clones, approximately 91% of them present only once. Processing of graft tissue released intraepithelial and lamina propria lymphocytes. Germline CDR1 is PRHDT and CDR2 is FYEKMQ (reference sequence). There are 14 residues in the CDR3. V shed 1 base and J shed 10 bases, with 16 bases lying between them. The chain recombines TRBV13 with TRBJ1-1, with D tentatively TRBD1 (5 bases). The starting material was ileum tissue, obtained 350 to 400 days after transplant. The clonotype originates from a human patient who received an intestinal transplant, so some T cells may come from the graft donor. The chain's CDR3 is CASSLEVRGHGAFF. For the CDR3, the DNA is TGTGCCAGCAGCTTAGAGGTGAGGGGCCACGGAGCTTTCTTT.